This T cell receptor beta chain appears in the sequencing data of a study of T cells in Graves' hyperthyroidism and ophthalmopathy (dated 2019 in TCRdb). About the investigation overall: Peripheral blood was sampled at the time of initial diagnosis, prior to any treatment. A discovery cohort of about a hundred patients, 43 with Graves' ophthalmopathy and 55 to 65 with stable Graves' hyperthyroidism, was used to find distinguishing TCR V-J signatures. Whether ophthalmopathy could be predicted prospectively was tested in an independent validation cohort made up of 18 to 20 hyperthyroidism patients plus 17 patients who later progressed to ophthalmopathy. The roughly 100 discovery patients were divided at random into training and test sets in a 7:3 ratio. The study also compared thyroid tissue and blood T-cell repertoires from several Graves' hyperthyroidism patients. Once sampling was done, hyperthyroidism patients were given methimazole at a starting dose of 30 mg daily, whereas ophthalmopathy patients were given high-dose intravenous methylprednisolone. According to the paper, TCR Vbeta CDR3 sequencing was carried out on approximately 140 peripheral blood samples, which came from over 40 ophthalmopathy, around 74 hyperthyroidism and approximately 17 progressor patients. The investigation overall reported the following: In validation, the model predicted progression to ophthalmopathy with around 71% sensitivity and less than 80% specificity, a median of 6.5 months before onset. No statistical method was used to set the sample size in advance, and investigators knew the group allocation. Ophthalmopathy was separated from stable hyperthyroidism by a 13 V-J signature model, with about 86% sensitivity and just over 81% specificity obtained in cross-validation and 80%/75% obtained in testing. Most expanded thyroid clonotypes (frequency above 0.001) were also detected in blood, suggesting blood repertoires may reflect thyroid immune responses.

Hyperthyroidism patients were newly diagnosed, with disease duration under 2 months, and aged 18 to 65 years. The study excluded patients with uncontrolled infections, other autoimmune diseases, pregnancy or lactation. Diagnoses relied on clinical symptoms, serum thyroxine and TRAb, thyroid ultrasound and orbital computed tomography. For progressor patients, blood was drawn at the first diagnosis of hyperthyroidism, before any ophthalmopathy symptoms had appeared. PBMCs were separated from approximately 10 ml of fresh peripheral blood using Ficoll-Paque density gradient centrifugation. Progressor patients were initially diagnosed with Graves' hyperthyroidism and developed ophthalmopathy during follow-up. Trizol reagent was used to extract total RNA, and RNA quality was then checked on an Agilent 2100 Bioanalyzer. Amplification of TCR beta CDR3 regions was carried out from RNA transcripts. For the first round of RT-PCR on the TCR CDR3, the HTBI primer set was used together with the Qiagen OneStep RT-PCR kit. Libraries were constructed in a second round of multiplex PCR, after which size selection and purification were carried out. Paired-end sequencing of the libraries was performed with 100 bp reads on an Illumina HiSeq2000. In the source study's methods: SOAPnuke was used to process the raw data, with reads discarded if the reads contained adapters or uncalled bases, had a mean Phred below 15, or lacked an exact constant-primer or identifier match. High-quality paired reads were merged using COPE v1.2.5, and each unique nucleotide sequence was defined as a clonotype. MiTCR v1.1 was used to align clonotypes to the IMGT TRBV, TRBD and TRBJ reference segments. The analysis included only V-J combinations with a frequency above 0.0001, which together covered 99% to 99.2% of the repertoires. A TCS score was defined as the ratio of F50 (clonal expansion) to E x V (chaos), with BLOSUM62-based TCRdist applied between CDR3 peptides within each V-J. Welch's t-statistics and random forest reduced 450 to 600 V-J features to 13, which were used in a naive Bayes classifier (R e1071). Using fastp trimming at Q25 and MiXCR clonotype assembly, TCRdb reanalyzed the public sequencing data and kept in-frame beta chains. Under each unique CDR3 protein, matching rows form one entry showing the most common genes and DNA. These V and J calls rely on TCRdb rather than the paper's analysis. The sample has under 400,000 distinct CDR3 sequences on record, approximately 14% of them singletons. The ten most abundant clones make up approximately 30% of the sample.

This clonotype has ten or more counts. What this receptor recognizes is not known. No quality values exist for individual bases; no much larger clone is one base distant. From the cysteine up to the phenylalanine, the CDR3 has a length of 14 residues. Just the 42-base CDR3 DNA is kept, in frame starting at base 1. The germline V gene supplies CDR1 MDHEN and CDR2 SYDVKM. V has 2 bases trimmed and J has 6 bases trimmed; junction bases matching no gene number 6. Sequencing was done on a sample of blood. This TCR came from a young woman with Graves' hyperthyroidism that later progressed to Graves' ophthalmopathy. This chain joins TRBV28 to TRBJ2-7; TRBD1 fits 8 bases in the junction. CDR3 region: CASSLRTGPLEQYF. The DNA reads TGTGCCAGCAGTTTAAGGACAGGGCCCCTCGAGCAGTACTTC.